This section outlines one TCR beta chain sequence together with its context. The data stem from a study of blood T cell repertoires in COVID-19. Study-wide context: From the United States, Italy and Spain came samples of acute and convalescent COVID-19. T cells, B-cell-depleted T cells, or PBMCs provided the cDNA or gDNA that served as material.

Per the germline V gene, CDR1 is MDHEN and CDR2 is SYDVKM. This CDR3 has 17 amino acids. The ends were cut back, 5 bases at V and 3 bases at J, with 22 bases in the middle. TCRdb's copy holds only in-frame clones and misses some; the assay was immunoSEQ multiplex PCR. The repertoire holds approximately 130,000 clones, with around 79% as singletons. Source material: peripheral blood. This chain joins TRBV28 and TRBJ1-2; tentatively, D is TRBD1 (6 bases). This receptor was identified in a man older than 75 with acute or convalescent COVID-19. Here the CDR3 DNA reads TGTGCCAGCAGTCGAGGCATCGCGGGCAGGGGTGACTATGGCTACACCTTC. Its protein product is CASSRGIAGRGDYGYTF.